This section outlines one TCR beta chain sequence together with its context. The ends lost 3 bases at V and 4 bases at J; junction bases unmatched: 3. Germline V gene lookup returns CDR1 SGHNT and CDR2 YENEEA. CDR3 size: 14 residues. The data derive from a study of blood T cell repertoires in COVID-19. For the study at large: Acute and convalescent COVID-19 samples came from the United States, Italy and Spain.

Original processing methods: Researchers report that nucleated cell counts were estimated from reference gene primer amplification. The assay was immunoSEQ multiplex PCR, and TCRdb's table has in-frame clones only and misses some. That table gives V, J and clone size, and the DNA gave D and trimming. Altogether 200,000 to 300,000 clones are present, about 90% being singletons, with the ten largest covering approximately 3.3%. The TCR comes from a woman in her thirties or forties with acute or convalescent COVID-19. The material sequenced was peripheral blood. V and J are TRBV11-3 and TRBJ1-1; 9 nucleotides align to TRBD1. CDR3 sequence (DNA): TGTGCCAGCAGCTTGGACAGGGGTAGCACTGAAGCTTTCTTT. Translated, it gives CASSLDRGSTEAFF.